The 6 T cell receptor beta chains given below trace back to one sample, sequenced in a study of shared clonotypes between healthy human individuals. This table comes from immunoSEQ multiplex PCR, and its TCRdb copy is limited to in-frame clones, with some not included. The sample includes some 320,000 clones, roughly 84% of them seen just once. The sequenced sample consisted of memory CD8+ T cells sorted from blood. Indicated subset: CD45RO+ cells pooled with CCR7-negative TemRA cells. These receptors originate from a man younger than 35 in good health.

This clone was observed a single time. The J gene is TRBJ2-6, the V gene TRBV5-6; 8 bases align to TRBD1. V dropped 4 bases and J dropped 0; count of bases not matched to a gene: 3. CDR3 length: 16 amino acids. Germline V gene sequence: CDR1 SGHDT, CDR2 YYEEEE. The DNA of the CDR3 is TGTGCCAGCAGCGTGACAGGGGACTCTGGGGCCAACGTCCTGACTTTC. As protein: CASSVTGDSGANVLTF.

This clone occurred many times. The V gene is TRBV19, the J gene TRBJ1-1; 8 nucleotides line up with TRBD1. The CDR3 loop spans 15 amino acids. V was clipped by 2 bases and J by 1 base; unmatched bases: 3. Per germline, CDR1 LNHDA and CDR2 SQIVND (reference sequence). The CDR3 sequence is CASSISGQGNTEAFF. CDR3 nucleotide sequence: TGTGCCAGTAGTATATCCGGACAGGGGAACACTGAAGCTTTCTTT.

This sequence joins TRBV4-1 and TRBJ2-1; TRBD2 matches at 7 bases. This CDR3 is built from 14 residues. CDR1 and CDR2 (germline): MGHRA, YSYEKL. J was trimmed by 8 bases and V by 1 base; bases with no gene match: 5. The CDR3: CASSQAQRGYEQFF. The CDR3 DNA is TGCGCCAGCAGCCAAGCTCAGCGGGGCTATGAGCAGTTCTTC.

The chain joins TRBV9 to TRBJ2-7, with D possibly TRBD1 on 6 matching bases. CDR1 SGDLS and CDR2 YYNGEE come from the germline V gene. CDR3 length equals 14 residues. Trimming took 0 bases from V and 4 from J, leaving 11 bases between them. The CDR3 sequence: CASSVGPQGYEQYF. DNA for the CDR3: TGTGCCAGCAGCGTAGGCCCGCAGGGGTACGAGCAGTACTTC.

This clone was detected many times. J is TRBJ2-1 and V is TRBV4-3; TRBD2 matches 16 bases. The length of the CDR3 is 18 residues. CDR1 is LGHNA, CDR2 YSLEER, per germline. The V and J ends lost 0 bases and 9 bases, in that order; junction bases with no gene match: 8. The CDR3: CASSQEGTSGRARIEQFF. In DNA form, the CDR3 reads TGCGCCAGCAGCCAAGAAGGGACTAGCGGGAGGGCCCGTATTGAGCAGTTCTTC.

The chain carries TRBV4-3 and TRBJ1-2; no clear D gene. The V end lost 0 bases, the J end lost 5 bases, and 19 bases lay between the germline ends. Germline CDR1 LGHNA, CDR2 YSLEER. There are 17 residues in the CDR3. CDR3 nucleotide sequence: TGCGCCAGCAGCCAAGAGGTCGTAGGGTCTATACCTTATGGCTACACCTTC. This translates into CASSQEVVGSIPYGYTF.